This section outlines one TCR beta chain sequence together with its context. The antigen this receptor binds is unknown. Base qualities are missing; no much larger clone stands one base away. The cohort was made up of roughly 670 healthy bone marrow donors. At the time of sampling, every cohort member was nominally healthy, though immune exposures that went unrecorded were likely present. The donor tested CMV seronegative and was one of the 352 seronegative cohort members. Every donor gave a peripheral blood sample, and the peripheral blood mononuclear cells from that sample were used for TCR beta sequencing. Genomic DNA extraction from the blood cell samples was performed with the Qiagen DNeasy Blood Extraction Kit. Libraries were made using the immunoSEQ multiplex PCR assay. For the multiplex PCR, a mixture combining 60 forward primers for TCR Vbeta segments and 13 reverse primers for TCR Jbeta segments was used. Amplification of the CDR3 region of rearranged TCR beta genes was performed with a multiplex PCR assay on genomic DNA. On the Illumina HiSeq System, the amplified TCR beta libraries were sequenced as 87-base-pair reads. The study's processing was this. Across the 670 or so repertoires, a later analysis counted some 81 million unique TCR beta chains, roughly 11 million of which were shared by at least two donors. A nearest-neighbor algorithm error-corrected the raw reads and collapsed the reads into unique sequences, merging closely related sequences to remove PCR and sequencing errors. Alignment of CDR3 sequences to IMGT reference sequences was used to assign V, D and J gene segments. For a sequence to be retained, a match of at least six nucleotides was required to both a V gene segment and a J gene segment. A rearrangement counted as productive if the CDR3 had no stop codons and remained in frame with V and J, and every other rearrangement counted as non-productive. CDR3 was defined by IMGT convention, running from the second conserved V-encoded cysteine to the conserved J-encoded phenylalanine. The earlier analysis of about 610 of the donors excluded any sequence lacking an unambiguous match to a single V gene segment. An earlier analysis of just under 600 of the donors called V segments functional above 56.7% productive rearrangements and segregating when the between-donor standard deviation exceeded 5%. To diagnose cytomegalovirus status from the catalog of TCR beta chain sequences, a statistical classification framework was built. In a later analysis, V and J genes were assigned by comparing TCR nucleotide sequences against IMGT/GENE-DB human TR gene sequences. The TCRdist pipeline was used in a later analysis to assign CDR3 sequences and most-parsimonious VDJ recombination scenarios. In a later analysis, each TCR beta chain was defined by its CDR3 amino acid sequence together with its V-gene family, and reads without a unique V-gene family were excluded. To address suspected cross-contamination and a sequencing artifact, a later analysis removed some 620 highly shared, low-generation-probability nucleotide sequences. In a later analysis, a clonal expansion index for each public chain was calculated from normalized within-repertoire ranks of inferred template counts. Generation probabilities in a later analysis came from a VDJ recombination model fitted to out-of-frame rearrangements, and those results were checked against IGoR. A later analysis scored TCR-TCR, TCR-HLA and TCR-CMV co-occurrence with hypergeometric tests, applying a repertoire-size bias correction to TCR pairs. A later analysis estimated false discovery rates by permuting HLA or CMV assignments 20 times. In a later analysis, co-occurring TCRs were grouped with DBSCAN, and TCRdist sequence similarity was added when clustering was performed within HLA-allele-positive subsets. Repertoires with fewer than 30,000 or more than 120,000 public chains, plus five repertoires with anomalous nucleotide sharing, were excluded from co-occurrence clustering. The source is immuneACCESS, and TCRdb retained only in-frame sequences with V and J called. Part of the clones is not carried over; for the studies checked, unresolved V genes explain less than half of this, and the remainder is unexplained. The V and J calls and clone size are taken from that table; D and trimming were inferred from the DNA. This sample comprises approximately 100,000 clones, about 76% of them detected only once. About 5% of the sample is held by the ten biggest clonotypes.

This sample was taken from a study of cytomegalovirus exposure and HLA in healthy donors (dated by TCRdb to between 2016 and 2019). Regarding the study in general: An earlier analysis of under 600 of the donors reported 276 Gb of sequence data and some 100 million unique TCR beta sequences from 190 million or so T cells. An early release that covered some 640 HLA-typed donors contained 250 to 350 gigabases of sequencing data and tens of millions of unique TCR sequences. Of the 350 to 450 genotyped donors, approximately 83% fell in the genetic ancestry cluster associated with self-reported Caucasian donors. The aim of the study was to test whether cataloging public T cell receptors could identify signatures of past pathogen exposure. Using immunosequencing, the study profiled T cell repertoires from 666 subjects and related those repertoires to cytomegalovirus serostatus. Along with the roughly 710-subject first cohort, a separate validation cohort of around 110 different subjects was used. To predict cytomegalovirus infection status, the study brought together high-throughput TCR immunosequencing, statistical association of individual TCRs with disease status, and machine learning. To study patterns of TCR occurrence, a later analysis re-analyzed previously published TCR beta repertoires from several hundred donors and added high-resolution HLA genotyping. The later analysis used no new phenotypic data to find candidate immune exposures, relying instead on TCR beta sequences and their occurrence across donors. An earlier analysis of fewer than 750 of the donors used high-throughput TCR beta sequencing to judge whether each TCR beta V gene segment behaved as functional or pseudogenic. Donor age, sex, ethnicity and CMV serostatus were collected together with the repertoire data. A later genetic analysis took genome-wide SNP genotypes for about 55% of the roughly 670 donors and used that subset as a discovery cohort. Every repertoire in the discovery cohort had been generated on one and the same sequencing platform. Both class I and class II loci were covered by HLA typing, at four-digit resolution. Typing coverage differed by locus: A, B, C, DRB1 and DQB1 were typed in roughly 629-630 donors, DQA1 in 522, DPA1 in 600 to 610, and DPB1 in 450 to 490. Five DR-DQ haplotypes were treated as single units for association and clustering because of strong linkage in the cohort. Among 350 to 400 genotyped donors of the cohort, an average of around 240,000 unique TCR beta nucleotide sequences were sequenced per donor, 15% to 20% of them non-productive.

Overall study outcomes, separate from this receptor: The study listed 170 or so TCR beta chains as associated with cytomegalovirus. In a later analysis, HLA-associated TCR beta chains showed more clonal expansion and lower generation probabilities than non-associated chains that were equally common. According to a later genetic analysis, donors in an Asian-associated ancestry cluster had fewer N-insertions in productive TCRs than the approximately 650-donor mean. When HLA alleles, especially DR and DQ, strongly co-occurred, attributing TCR associations to individual alleles was difficult. This cohort had only TCR beta chains sequenced, and the lack of alpha or paired-chain data limited which features could be detected. A further reported finding was that TCR beta sequences accurately predicted the HLA-A and HLA-B alleles for most subjects in the first cohort. Cytomegalovirus status was reported to be diagnosed by the classifier with high specificity and sensitivity in both the original and validation cohorts. According to a later analysis, TCR association rates differed among HLA loci, with DRB1 alleles showing the most associated TCRs and HLA-C alleles showing the fewest. V-gene and J-gene trimming of TCR beta chains was associated with a missense DCLRE1C variant in a later genetic analysis, and the association was replicated in an independent cohort. Some IMGT-functional V segments, including TRBV6-2 and TRBV6-3, could not be distinguished by the 87-base-pair reads and were therefore excluded. In an earlier analysis of approximately 590 of the donors, most TCR beta V segments appeared in productive rearrangements about 87% or about 30% of the time, broadly matching IMGT annotations. Approximately 18 rarely observed V segments, including chromosome 9 orphons, were excluded from the earlier analysis of several hundred of the donors because counts were too low. A later analysis associated 15,000 to 20,000 TCR beta sequences with specific HLA alleles at a false discovery rate of 0.05. Three of the identified cytomegalovirus-associated TCR beta chains were confirmed in vitro to be specific for cytomegalovirus antigens. Most TCR sequences were observed very rarely across donors, whereas some public TCRs were present in many individuals. Linkage disequilibrium might explain the correlated functional status among segregating V segments, but an unknown experimental factor could not be ruled out. For the cohort, immune exposure information was limited to CMV serostatus. The authors suggested that the approach could potentially be generalized to other disease states and immunological phenotypes. HLA typing was unavailable for some donors at each locus, so association tests used only the typed subset. The presence/absence analyses assumed that sequencing depth was roughly uniform across donors, and that assumption may not be true. A later analysis reported that several top co-occurrence clusters appeared linked to parvovirus B19, influenza, CMV and Epstein-Barr virus. The sequencing pipeline was judged likely to have produced a cluster of highly shared sequence variants as a technical artifact. Most CMV-associated TCR beta chains appeared to be HLA-restricted in a later analysis, and the HLA associations seemed to be driven largely by CMV exposure.

The CDR3 holds 15 amino acids from the cysteine to the phenylalanine. The read is trimmed to its CDR3 DNA, 45 bases read in frame from base 1. Germline trimming: 1 base from V, 6 bases from J; junction bases outside gene matches: 5. Based on the germline V gene, the CDR1 and CDR2 sequences are KGHSH and LQKENI. The TCR originated in a woman in her thirties or forties in good health and CMV-seronegative. What was sequenced was PBMCs. This receptor chain uses TRBV18 and TRBJ1-4; TRBD1 aligns with 7 central bases. CDR3 loop: CASSPRGQRHEKLFF. Here is the DNA: TGTGCCAGCTCACCACGGGGACAGAGACATGAAAAACTGTTTTTT.